Shown below are 15 T cell receptor beta chains from a single sample sequenced in a study of T cells in Graves' hyperthyroidism and ophthalmopathy. RNA transcripts gave rise to amplified TCR beta CDR3 regions. In the first-round RT-PCR of the TCR CDR3, the HTBI primer set was used. TCRdb used MiXCR to reprocess the multiplex PCR reads, holding one entry per CDR3 protein. Counted here are 300,000 or so distinct CDR3 sequences, about 18% occurring once; the ten biggest clones make up over 45%. The sample taken for sequencing was blood. The receptors stem from a woman aged 55 to 70 with Graves' ophthalmopathy.

This clonotype was detected many times. The gene calls are TRBV20-1 and TRBJ1-5, with 7 positions matching TRBD1. The CDR3 length is 15 residues. V shed 4 bases, J shed 3 bases, and the junction held 9 bases outside the gene matches. Germline CDR1 and CDR2: DFQATT and SNEGSKA (reference sequence). The chain's CDR3 is CSATEPTGYNQPQHF. DNA for the CDR3: TGCAGTGCTACCGAACCGACAGGGTACAATCAGCCCCAGCATTTT.

The table lists this clonotype with a few counts. The chain employs TRBV19 and TRBJ2-3; D unclear. V lost 4 bases and J 1 base, leaving 18 bases between the germline ends. The CDR3 loop spans 17 amino acids. Germline CDR1 LNHDA, CDR2 SQIVND (reference sequence). CDR3 nucleotide sequence: TGTGCCAGTAGTACACGACCGACGCGTCGGGGCACAGATACGCAGTATTTT. It encodes CASSTRPTRRGTDTQYF.

Concerning this clonotype itself: A read error may explain this, as a much larger clone is one base away. The chain links TRBV3-1 to TRBJ2-1; D is possibly TRBD1 or TRBD2 (5 bases each). CDR3 size: 14 residues. Trimming pared 1 base from V and 10 bases from J, leaving 14 bases between. CDR1 is LGHDT, CDR2 YNNKEL, per germline (reference sequence). CDR3 DNA: TGTGCCAGCAGCCAAGGGGACCGGTACTACGAGCAGTTCTTC. Translated, it gives CASSQGDRYYEQFF.

There are many counts of this clonotype. The rearrangement links TRBV9 to TRBJ1-1; perhaps TRBD1 as D (5 bases). V was clipped by 2 bases and J by 5 bases, with 13 bases between them. The CDR3 is 14 residues long. Looked up from germline, CDR1 is SGDLS and CDR2 is YYNGEE. The chain's CDR3 is CASSVVPEGTEAFF. The CDR3 DNA is TGTGCCAGCAGCGTGGTCCCCGAGGGGACTGAAGCTTTCTTT.

The chain links TRBV6-1 to TRBJ1-2; D is possibly TRBD1 (6 bases). This CDR3 comprises 12 residues. Trimming shortened V by 4 bases and J by 8 bases, and 11 bases separated the two germline ends. Germline V gene lookup returns CDR1 MNHNS and CDR2 SASEGT. This CDR3 reads CASSADRRGYTF. In nucleotides, the CDR3 is TGTGCCAGCAGTGCGGACAGACGCGGCTACACCTTC.

This clonotype showed up just a few times. V is TRBV3-2 and J is TRBJ2-1; the table's D call of TRBD1 was not tested on the DNA. TRBV3-2 is assigned pseudogene status. The length of the CDR3 is 18 residues. CDR3 DNA: TGTGCCAGCAGCCAAGGACGGGACAGGGGGAGCTCCTACAATGAGCAGTTCTTC. The encoded protein is CASSQGRDRGSSYNEQFF.

A note on this clonotype: Just one base apart from a much larger clone, this may be a read error. J is TRBJ2-3 and V is TRBV11-2, with D unresolved. CDR1 is SGHAT and CDR2 is FQNNGV in the germline V gene. The CDR3 totals 17 residues. CDR3 sequence: CASNLDGPGFITDTQYF. The CDR3 DNA reads TGTGCCAGCAACTTAGATGGGCCAGGATTTATCACAGATACGCAGTATTTT.

This clonotype was found many times. This chain joins TRBV6-2 or TRBV6-3 and TRBJ2-7; 9 bases match TRBD1. Looked up from germline, CDR1 is MNHEY and CDR2 is SVGEGT. J was trimmed by 0 bases and V by 6 bases; bases with no gene match: 12. The CDR3 consists of 17 residues. CDR3 in amino acids: CASRPPMGQGSSYEQYF. DNA for the CDR3: TGTGCCAGCAGGCCCCCGATGGGACAGGGAAGCTCCTACGAGCAGTACTTC.

This clonotype was counted at least ten times. The chain couples TRBV28 to TRBJ1-5; D unresolved. Germline CDR1 is MDHEN and CDR2 is SYDVKM. With 5 bases removed from V and 6 bases from J, the gap between germline ends came to 14 bases. The length of the CDR3 is 14 residues. DNA for the CDR3: TGTGCCAGCAGTCCCCCCGGCTCGGGTCAGCCCCAGCATTTT. Translating it yields CASSPPGSGQPQHF.

This clonotype was picked up many times. The genes are TRBV5-1 and TRBJ2-7; unclear D gene. The ends were cut back, 4 bases at V and 0 bases at J, with 14 bases in the middle. The CDR3 runs to 15 residues. Germline values: CDR1 SGHRS, CDR2 YFSETQ. CDR3 bases: TGCGCCAGCAGCCCGAAGGCAGGAATCTCCTACGAGCAGTACTTC. Its translation is CASSPKAGISYEQYF.

In this sample, this clonotype turned up a few times. The chain has TRBV4-1 and TRBJ2-3, with no clear D. Looked up from germline, CDR1 is MGHRA and CDR2 is YSYEKL. V was clipped by 0 bases and J by 4 bases, with 8 bases between them. There are 14 residues in the CDR3. The CDR3 bases are TGCGCCAGCAGCCAAGATCGCACGTCAGATACGCAGTATTTT. Residues: CASSQDRTSDTQYF.

Ten or more counts support this clonotype. This chain uses TRBV2 with TRBJ1-1; D gene unclear. Looked up from germline, CDR1 is SNHLY and CDR2 is FYNNEI. Trimming shortened V by 1 base and J by 4 bases, and 4 bases separated the two germline ends. CDR3 length: 12 amino acids. CDR3 region: CASSEGGTEAFF. The CDR3 DNA is TGTGCCAGCAGTGAAGGGGGCACTGAAGCTTTCTTT.

This clonotype has more than one count but fewer than ten. This chain joins TRBV14 and TRBJ2-7; D is perhaps TRBD1 (6 bases). Deletions cut 1 base from V and 5 bases from J, with 18 bases between. Germline V gene data show CDR1 as SGHDN and CDR2 as FVKESK. This CDR3 region has 16 residues. The CDR3 reads CASSQVWGTGRHEQYF. The CDR3 DNA reads TGTGCCAGCAGCCAAGTCTGGGGAACAGGGCGGCACGAGCAGTACTTC.

The chain recombines TRBV5-6 with TRBJ2-5, with 8 nucleotides matching TRBD2. The CDR3 runs 16 residues. The J segment lost 4 bases and the V segment lost 2 bases, leaving 10 bases of the junction unmatched. The germline CDR1 and CDR2 sequences are SGHDT and YYEEEE. The CDR3 protein is CASSFLSAGVGETQYF. The CDR3, as DNA: TGTGCCAGCAGCTTCCTATCAGCGGGGGTAGGAGAGACCCAGTACTTC.

This clonotype was detected many times. The chain has TRBV12-3 or TRBV12-4 and TRBJ2-5; a possible D gene is TRBD1 (5 bases). V was shortened by 4 bases and J by 3 bases, with 21 bases between the two germline ends. This CDR3 contains 17 residues. The CDR3 DNA reads as TGTGCCAGCAGTTATAACCCCTGGACATCCGTTAAAGAGACCCAGTACTTC. It is translated as CASSYNPWTSVKETQYF.